This is a list of T cell receptor beta chains from one sample in a study of blood T cell repertoires in COVID-19. Clones were sequenced by immunoSEQ multiplex PCR, and TCRdb holds only the in-frame ones, with some missing. The sample contains roughly 92,000 clones, 75% to 90% of which appear only once. The sequenced sample was peripheral blood. Receptors were obtained from a woman at least 80 years old with active or convalescent COVID-19. Both conserved end residues are part of each CDR3. A D gene is named only where the DNA matches it firmly. Expanded clones are given a class, and other clones once, few, many or no size at all.

cdr3_aa	cdr3_nt	j_call	clone_size	v_call	d_call
CASSNRLGSGELFF	TGTGCCAGTAGTAACCGACTAGGCTCCGGGGAGCTGTTTTTT	TRBJ2-2	few	TRBV19	NA
CASGPDRVLNTEAFF	TGTGCTAGTGGTCCCGACAGGGTATTGAACACTGAAGCTTTCTTT	TRBJ1-1	NA	TRBV12-5	TRBD1
CASSPLGGRPTGYTF	TGTGCCAGCAGCCCGCTGGGGGGGCGTCCAACTGGCTACACCTTC	TRBJ1-2	NA	TRBV5-4	NA
CSVSGGAAGTEAFF	TGCAGCGTTTCGGGGGGCGCCGCCGGGACTGAAGCTTTCTTT	TRBJ1-1	NA	TRBV29-1	NA
CASRWGGRNNSPLHF	TGTGCCAGCAGGTGGGGCGGGAGAAATAATTCACCCCTCCACTTT	TRBJ1-6	NA	TRBV27	NA
CASSVNSGESHTF	TGTGCCAGCAGTGTAAACTCGGGGGAAAGTCACACCTTC	TRBJ1-2	once	TRBV6-4	NA
CASSEGRNTEAFF	TGTGCCAGCAGTGAGGGCAGGAACACTGAAGCTTTCTTT	TRBJ1-1	NA	TRBV6-1	NA
CASSPYRVWTGELFF	TGTGCCAGCAGTCCATATCGGGTGTGGACCGGGGAGCTGTTTTTT	TRBJ2-2	NA	TRBV28	NA
CASSFGGLGGYTF	TGTGCCAGCAGTTTCGGGGGATTGGGGGGCTACACCTTC	TRBJ1-2	NA	TRBV12-3/TRBV12-4	NA
CASSRDRATNEKLFF	TGTGCCAGCAGCCGGGACAGAGCAACTAATGAAAAACTGTTTTTT	TRBJ1-4	NA	TRBV7-2	TRBD1
CASSLAASGETGELFF	TGCGCCAGCAGCTTGGCCGCTAGCGGAGAGACCGGGGAGCTGTTTTTT	TRBJ2-2	NA	TRBV5-1	TRBD2